Included here is one T cell receptor (beta chain) sequence, with context. The antigen is undetermined. Among the donors, all were healthy bone marrow donors. Use of 60 Vbeta and 13 Jbeta primers characterized the PCR. Sequenced by immunoSEQ multiplex PCR; TCRdb stores in-frame clones only, minus some. In the table there are more than 140,000 clones, about 79% of which are singletons. This sample was included in a study of cytomegalovirus exposure and HLA in healthy donors. Study-wide findings and caveats: Later analysis placed DRB1 highest and HLA-C lowest in TCR association rates, which differed by HLA locus. A missense DCLRE1C variant was associated with V- and J-gene trimming of TCR beta chains in a later analysis, and an independent cohort replicated the association. Later, an analysis showed that TCR beta chains associated with HLA were more clonally expanded than others that were equally common.

This CDR3 has 14 residues. Germline V CDR1 and CDR2: MDHEN, SYDVKM. Trimming cost V 3 bases and J 3 bases, with 9 bases left between them. The sample consisted of PBMCs. This sequence was found in a male donor in good health and CMV-seronegative. J is TRBJ1-5 and V is TRBV28, with a tentative D call TRBD1 (5 bases). CDR3 sequence reads: CASSLTADNQPQHF. The CDR3 nucleotides are TGTGCCAGCAGTTTGACAGCCGACAATCAGCCCCAGCATTTT.